The 4 T cell receptor beta chains below come from one sample, sequenced in a study of beta chain features in type 1 diabetes. Study-wide results and caveats: Type 1 diabetes patients had TCRB CDR3s that were shorter (moderately but significantly so) in all four CD4+ subsets.

What was sequenced were expressed TCRB transcripts, since all of the isolated RNA had been reverse transcribed. Using immunoSEQ multiplex PCR, the repertoire was profiled, and TCRdb retains in-frame clones only, with some absent. The sample records roughly 280,000 clones, roughly a quarter being singletons. No antigen is known for these receptors. Material for sequencing was naive CD4+ T cells from blood. Source of these receptors: a woman in her twenties or thirties with type 1 diabetes.

The chain is built from TRBV13 and TRBJ2-1, with 13 nucleotides matching TRBD2. There are 13 residues in the CDR3. V was pared by 0 bases and J by 15 bases, with 2 bases of the junction left unmatched. Germline CDR1 and CDR2: PRHDT and FYEKMQ (reference sequence). The CDR3 DNA follows: TGTGCCAGCAGCTTAGGGACTAGCGGGAGGATGTTCTTC. The encoded protein is CASSLGTSGRMFF.

This clone was seen more than once but under ten times. The chain has TRBV19 and TRBJ2-7; TRBD1 matches at 7 bases. V shed 5 bases, J shed 0 bases, and the junction held 7 bases outside the gene matches. The CDR3 contains 15 residues. The germline V gene has CDR1 LNHDA and CDR2 SQIVND (reference sequence). CDR3 bases: TGTGCCAGTAGTTTACAACGGGACAGCTCCTACGAGCAGTACTTC. Protein: CASSLQRDSSYEQYF.

The chain combines TRBV4-1 with TRBJ2-1; 12 bases match TRBD2. Germline V gene sequence: CDR1 MGHRA, CDR2 YSYEKL. The CDR3 spans 17 residues. Trimming cost V 1 base and J 7 bases; bases outside gene matches: 8. CDR3 loop: CASSQGGTSGYTNEQFF. Written as DNA, the CDR3 is TGCGCCAGCAGCCAAGGTGGGACTAGCGGGTATACGAATGAGCAGTTCTTC.

This clone was detected only a few times. The chain combines TRBV30 with TRBJ1-1; no clear D. Deletions cut 0 bases from V and 3 bases from J, with 14 bases between. This CDR3 comprises 15 residues. The germline V gene encodes CDR1 GTSNPN and CDR2 SVGIG (reference sequence). The CDR3 loop reads CAWSVGPWEDTEAFF. CDR3 bases: TGTGCCTGGAGTGTTGGCCCCTGGGAGGACACTGAAGCTTTCTTT.